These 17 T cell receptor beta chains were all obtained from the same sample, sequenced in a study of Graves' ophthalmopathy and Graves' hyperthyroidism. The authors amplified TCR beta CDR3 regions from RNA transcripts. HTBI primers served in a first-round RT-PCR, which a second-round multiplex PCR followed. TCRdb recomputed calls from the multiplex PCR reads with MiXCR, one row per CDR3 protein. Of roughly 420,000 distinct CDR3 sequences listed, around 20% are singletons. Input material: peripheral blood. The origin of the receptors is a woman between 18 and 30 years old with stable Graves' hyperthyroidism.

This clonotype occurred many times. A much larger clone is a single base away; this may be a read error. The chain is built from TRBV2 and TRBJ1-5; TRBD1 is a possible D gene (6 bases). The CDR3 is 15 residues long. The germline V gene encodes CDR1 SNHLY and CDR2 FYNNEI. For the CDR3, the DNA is TGTGCCGGCAGTGAAGCGCGGGGGGCGGGTCAGCCCCAGCATTTT. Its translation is CAGSEARGAGQPQHF.

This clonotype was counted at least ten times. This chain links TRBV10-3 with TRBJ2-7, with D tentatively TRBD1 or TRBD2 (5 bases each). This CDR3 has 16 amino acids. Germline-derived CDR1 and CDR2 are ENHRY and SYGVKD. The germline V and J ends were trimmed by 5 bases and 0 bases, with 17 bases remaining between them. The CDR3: CAISRLLQGVSYEQYF. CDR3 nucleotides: TGTGCCATCAGTCGTCTTCTTCAGGGAGTCTCCTACGAGCAGTACTTC.

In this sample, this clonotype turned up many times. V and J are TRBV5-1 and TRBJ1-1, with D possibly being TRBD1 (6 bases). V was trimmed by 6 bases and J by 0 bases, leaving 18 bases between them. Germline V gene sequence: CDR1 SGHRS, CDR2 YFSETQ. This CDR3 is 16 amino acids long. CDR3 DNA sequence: TGCGCCAGCACCTCCTTGGATTGGGACATGAACACTGAAGCTTTCTTT. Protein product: CASTSLDWDMNTEAFF. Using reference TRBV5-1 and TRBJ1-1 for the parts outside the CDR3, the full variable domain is KAGVTQTPRYLIKTRGQQVTLSCSPISGHRSVSWYQQTPGQGLQFLFEYFSETQRNKGNFPGRFSGRQFSNSRSEMNVSTLELGDSALYLCASTSLDWDMNTEAFFGQGTRLTVV.

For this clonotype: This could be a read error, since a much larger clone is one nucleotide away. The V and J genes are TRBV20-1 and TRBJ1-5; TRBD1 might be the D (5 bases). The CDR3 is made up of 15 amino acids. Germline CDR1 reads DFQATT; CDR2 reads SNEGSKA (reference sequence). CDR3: CSADDRKRGNHPQHF. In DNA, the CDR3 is TGCAGTGCCGATGACAGAAAAAGGGGCAATCATCCCCAGCATTTT.

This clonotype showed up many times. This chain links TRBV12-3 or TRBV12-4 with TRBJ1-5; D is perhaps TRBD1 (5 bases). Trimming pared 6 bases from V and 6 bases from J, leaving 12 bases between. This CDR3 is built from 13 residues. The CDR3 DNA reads TGTGCCAGCAGGCTTCAGGGAGGTCAGCCCCAGCATTTT. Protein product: CASRLQGGQPQHF.

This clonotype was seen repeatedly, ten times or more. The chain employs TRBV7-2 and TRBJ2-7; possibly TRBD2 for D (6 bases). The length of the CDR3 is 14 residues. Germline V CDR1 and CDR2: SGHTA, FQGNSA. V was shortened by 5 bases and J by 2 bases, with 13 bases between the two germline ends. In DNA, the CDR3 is TGTGCCAGCAGCGACCGAGGACTAACCTACGAGCAGTACTTC. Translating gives CASSDRGLTYEQYF.

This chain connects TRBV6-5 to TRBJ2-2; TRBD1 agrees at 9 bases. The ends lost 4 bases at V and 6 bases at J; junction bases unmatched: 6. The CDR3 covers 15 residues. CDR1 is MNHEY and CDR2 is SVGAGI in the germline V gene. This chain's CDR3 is CASSSPQGAPGELFF. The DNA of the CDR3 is TGTGCCAGCAGTTCACCACAGGGGGCGCCCGGGGAGCTGTTTTTT.

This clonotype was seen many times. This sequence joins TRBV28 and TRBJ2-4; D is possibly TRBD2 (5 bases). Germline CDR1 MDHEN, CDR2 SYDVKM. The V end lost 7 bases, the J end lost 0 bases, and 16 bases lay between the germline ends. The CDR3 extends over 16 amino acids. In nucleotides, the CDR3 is TGTGCCAGCAAAGGACTCGGGGTGTTAGCCAAAAACATTCAGTACTTC. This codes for CASKGLGVLAKNIQYF.

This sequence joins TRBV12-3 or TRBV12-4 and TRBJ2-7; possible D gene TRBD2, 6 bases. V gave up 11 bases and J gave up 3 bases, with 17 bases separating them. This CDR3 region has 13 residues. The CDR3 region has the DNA TGTGCCCTAAGAGCCGGGGGAGGCTACGAGCAGTACTTC. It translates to CALRAGGGYEQYF.

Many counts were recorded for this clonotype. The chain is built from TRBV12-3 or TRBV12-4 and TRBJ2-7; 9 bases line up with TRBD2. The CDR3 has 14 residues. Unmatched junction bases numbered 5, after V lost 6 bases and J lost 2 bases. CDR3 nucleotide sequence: TGTGCCAGCAGGATAGCGGGAGTCACCTACGAGCAGTACTTC. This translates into CASRIAGVTYEQYF.

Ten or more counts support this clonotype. The CDR3 region has the DNA TGTGCCAGCAGCGTAGTAGGGGGGATGAACACTGAAGCTTTCTTT. Protein sequence: CASSVVGGMNTEAFF. V and J are TRBV9 and TRBJ1-1; D is perhaps TRBD1 (6 bases). V gave up 0 bases and J gave up 0 bases, with 9 bases separating them. This CDR3 is 15 amino acids long. The germline V gene has CDR1 SGDLS and CDR2 YYNGEE.

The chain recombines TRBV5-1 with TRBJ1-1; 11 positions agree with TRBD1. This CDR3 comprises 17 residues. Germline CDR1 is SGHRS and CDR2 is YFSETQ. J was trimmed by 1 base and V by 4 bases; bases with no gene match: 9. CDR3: CASSPRTGGWGNTEAFF. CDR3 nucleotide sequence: TGCGCCAGCAGCCCGAGGACAGGGGGCTGGGGGAACACTGAAGCTTTCTTT.

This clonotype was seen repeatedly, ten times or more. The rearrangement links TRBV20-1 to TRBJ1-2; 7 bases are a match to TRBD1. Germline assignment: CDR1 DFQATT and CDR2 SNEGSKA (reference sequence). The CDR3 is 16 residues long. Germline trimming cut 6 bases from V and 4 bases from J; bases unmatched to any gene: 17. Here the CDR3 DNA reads TGCAGTGCCACATCCAACCCAGGGGGTGATTTCTATGGCTACACCTTC. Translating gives CSATSNPGGDFYGYTF.

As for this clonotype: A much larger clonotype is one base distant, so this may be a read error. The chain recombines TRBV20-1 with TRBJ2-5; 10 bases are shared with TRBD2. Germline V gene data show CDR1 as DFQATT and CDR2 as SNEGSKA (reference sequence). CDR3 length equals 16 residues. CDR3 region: CRARPSSGGVAETQYF. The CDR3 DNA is TGCCGTGCTAGGCCATCTAGCGGGGGTGTTGCGGAGACCCAGTACTTC.

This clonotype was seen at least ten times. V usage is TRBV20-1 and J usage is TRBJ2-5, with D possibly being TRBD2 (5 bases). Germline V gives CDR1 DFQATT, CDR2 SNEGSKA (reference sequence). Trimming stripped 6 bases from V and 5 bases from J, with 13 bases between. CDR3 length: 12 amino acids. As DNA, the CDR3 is TGCAGTGCCCCACTAGGAGGCGAGACCCAGTACTTC. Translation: CSAPLGGETQYF.

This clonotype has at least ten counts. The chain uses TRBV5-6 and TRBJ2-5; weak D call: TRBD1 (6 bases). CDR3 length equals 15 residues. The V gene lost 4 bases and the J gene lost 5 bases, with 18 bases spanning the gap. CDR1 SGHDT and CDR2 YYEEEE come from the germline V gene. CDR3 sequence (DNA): TGTGCCAGCAGCACAGACCCGGGACACGGGGAGACCCAGTACTTC. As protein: CASSTDPGHGETQYF. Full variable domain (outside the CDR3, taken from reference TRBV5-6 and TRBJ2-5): DAGVTQSPTHLIKTRGQQVTLRCSPKSGHDTVSWYQQALGQGPQFIFQYYEEEERQRGNFPDRFSGHQFPNYSSELNVNALLLGDSALYLCASSTDPGHGETQYFGPGTRLLVL.

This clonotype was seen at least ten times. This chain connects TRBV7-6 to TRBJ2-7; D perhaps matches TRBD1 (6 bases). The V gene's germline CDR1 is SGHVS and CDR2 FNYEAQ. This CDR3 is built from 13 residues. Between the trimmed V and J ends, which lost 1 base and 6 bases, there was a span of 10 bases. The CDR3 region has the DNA TGTGCCAGCAGCTTAGTGGACAGCCCCGAGCAGTACTTC. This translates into CASSLVDSPEQYF.